The rows below give T cell receptor beta chains drawn from one sample of a study of Graves' ophthalmopathy and Graves' hyperthyroidism. A single record per CDR3 protein comes from TCRdb applying MiXCR to the multiplex PCR reads. The table includes 200,000 to 250,000 distinct CDR3 sequences, 20% to 25% detected once. Sequencing input: peripheral blood. Receptor source: a woman aged 45-60 years with Graves' ophthalmopathy. CDR3s include the opening cysteine and the closing phenylalanine or tryptophan. A D gene is named only where the DNA matches it firmly. Size is stated for part of the rows, as once, few or many counts, or as a class when the clone is expanded.

DNA: TGTGCCAGCAGTTTCCAGCCTGGCGGGACCCAGTACTTC
CDR3: CASSFQPGGTQYF
J: TRBJ2-5
D: -
V: TRBV12-3/TRBV12-4
size: -

DNA: TGTGCCTGTCGGGGCGTCGCTGGAAACACCATATATTTT
CDR3: CACRGVAGNTIYF
J: TRBJ1-3
D: -
V: TRBV7-8
size: -

DNA: TGTGCCAGCAGACCAGACAGTTCCTCTGGAAACACCATATATTTT
CDR3: CASRPDSSSGNTIYF
J: TRBJ1-3
D: -
V: TRBV6-4
size: many

DNA: TGTGCCTCCGGCTTAAGCTTCTACGAGCAGTACTTC
CDR3: CASGLSFYEQYF
J: TRBJ2-7
D: -
V: TRBV7-9
size: many

DNA: TGTGCCAGCAGCCTTGGGACAGGCGATAGCAATCAGCCCCAGCATTTT
CDR3: CASSLGTGDSNQPQHF
J: TRBJ1-5
D: TRBD1
V: TRBV5-5
size: -

DNA: TGTGCCAGCAGCCTCCCTGGTGGCTCTGGAAACACCATATATTTT
CDR3: CASSLPGGSGNTIYF
J: TRBJ1-3
D: -
V: TRBV7-9
size: many

DNA: TGCAGCGTCCCCGCCCCCGGGACTAGCGGGAGAATGGCCGGGGAGCTGTTTTTT
CDR3: CSVPAPGTSGRMAGELFF
J: TRBJ2-2
D: TRBD2
V: TRBV29-1
size: -

DNA: TGTGCCAGCAGTTTACTGACAGGGACAGAGACCCAGTACTTC
CDR3: CASSLLTGTETQYF
J: TRBJ2-5
D: TRBD1
V: TRBV27
size: many

DNA: TGTGCCAGCAGTTTTGAGGGCAGGGGAAGCAATCAGCCCCAGCATTTT
CDR3: CASSFEGRGSNQPQHF
J: TRBJ1-5
D: -
V: TRBV12-3/TRBV12-4
size: -

DNA: TGTGCCGGAATCCCGAGCGGGTTGAACACCGGGGAGCTGTTTTTT
CDR3: CAGIPSGLNTGELFF
J: TRBJ2-2
D: -
V: TRBV30
size: many

DNA: TGTGCCAGCAGTTTAGCTCGGGGGCAGGGCACCGGGGAGCTGTTTTTT
CDR3: CASSLARGQGTGELFF
J: TRBJ2-2
D: -
V: TRBV12-3/TRBV12-4
size: many

DNA: TGTGCCAGCAGCACTAGCGGAGGGGCCTACGAGCAGTACTTC
CDR3: CASSTSGGAYEQYF
J: TRBJ2-7
D: TRBD2
V: TRBV2
size: many

DNA: TGTGCCAGCAGCTTAGAACTAGCTTTACGGGAGACCCAGTACTTC
CDR3: CASSLELALRETQYF
J: TRBJ2-5
D: -
V: TRBV11-2
size: many

DNA: TGCGCCAGCAGCTTTACCGGGACTAGCGGGAGGGTGAACACCGGGGAGCTGTTTTTT
CDR3: CASSFTGTSGRVNTGELFF
J: TRBJ2-2
D: TRBD2
V: TRBV5-1
size: few

DNA: TGTGCCAGCAGCCAAGAAGTGGCTAGCGGCACAGATACGCAGTATTTT
CDR3: CASSQEVASGTDTQYF
J: TRBJ2-3
D: -
V: TRBV3-1
size: -

DNA: TGTGCCAGCAGTTACCTAGAAGGGGGCGGGTATGGCTACACCTTC
CDR3: CASSYLEGGGYGYTF
J: TRBJ1-2
D: TRBD1
V: TRBV6-5
size: -

DNA: TGTGCCAGCAGTTTAGCCCCTCTCGCGGTTGAGAGGAAGACCCAGTACTTC
CDR3: CASSLAPLAVERKTQYF
J: TRBJ2-5
D: -
V: TRBV28
size: -

DNA: TGCGCCAGCAGCTTGCCGGGGACCTACGAGCAGTACTTC
CDR3: CASSLPGTYEQYF
J: TRBJ2-7
D: -
V: TRBV5-1
size: many

DNA: TGTGCCAGCACCCCGAGGGGGGGTCTAGTTGGGAATCAGCCCCAGCATTTT
CDR3: CASTPRGGLVGNQPQHF
J: TRBJ1-5
D: -
V: TRBV12-3/TRBV12-4
size: many

DNA: TGTGCCAGCAGTTTGGACAGGGGGTTGGGTGGGGCCAACGTCCTGACTTTC
CDR3: CASSLDRGLGGANVLTF
J: TRBJ2-6
D: TRBD1
V: TRBV12-3/TRBV12-4
size: -

DNA: TGTGCCAGCAGCCTTAATCCAGGGGCGAACACTGAAGCTTTCTTT
CDR3: CASSLNPGANTEAFF
J: TRBJ1-1
D: -
V: TRBV7-3
size: many

DNA: TGTGCCACCAGTGATGTGACAGGAACCTACGAGCAGTACTTC
CDR3: CATSDVTGTYEQYF
J: TRBJ2-7
D: -
V: TRBV24-1
size: many

DNA: TGCAGTGCTATCCCCGCGAACACTGAAGCTTTCTTT
CDR3: CSAIPANTEAFF
J: TRBJ1-1
D: -
V: TRBV20-1
size: many

DNA: TGTGCCAGCAGAATCCAACAGGTTAACTATGGCTACACCTTC
CDR3: CASRIQQVNYGYTF
J: TRBJ1-2
D: -
V: TRBV12-3/TRBV12-4
size: few

DNA: TGTGCCAGCAGCTTAGTTAGCGGGAGCTCCTACGAGCAGTACTTC
CDR3: CASSLVSGSSYEQYF
J: TRBJ2-7
D: TRBD2
V: TRBV11-3
size: many

DNA: TGTGCCAGCAGCCCCACCCCTCAGGGGCAGTGGCACTTC
CDR3: CASSPTPQGQWHF
J: TRBJ2-5
D: -
V: TRBV7-2
size: many

DNA: TGTGCCATCAGTGAGACGACGCCCGGGGAGCTGTTTTTT
CDR3: CAISETTPGELFF
J: TRBJ2-2
D: -
V: TRBV10-3
size: few

DNA: TGTGCCAGCTCGGCGAAAGGGGGAACTGAAGCTTTCTTT
CDR3: CASSAKGGTEAFF
J: TRBJ1-1
D: -
V: TRBV18
size: many

DNA: TGTGCCAGCTCCTATGGAGAGGAGCTGTTTTTT
CDR3: CASSYGEELFF
J: TRBJ2-2
D: -
V: TRBV27
size: many

DNA: TGTGCCACCAGTGATGGCCGCCGGACAGGCAATCAGCCCCAGCATTTT
CDR3: CATSDGRRTGNQPQHF
J: TRBJ1-5
D: -
V: TRBV24-1
size: many

DNA: TGTGCCAGCAGTTACTCGGGTGCCGGGGCCAACGTCCTGACTTTC
CDR3: CASSYSGAGANVLTF
J: TRBJ2-6
D: -
V: TRBV6-2/TRBV6-3
size: few

DNA: TGCAGTTACCAGCGGGAGCCTTCCTACGAGCAGTACTTC
CDR3: CSYQREPSYEQYF
J: TRBJ2-7
D: TRBD2
V: TRBV20-1
size: many

DNA: TGCGCCAGCAGTGCAGTTCGTGGCGGACAAGAGAACCAGTACTTC
CDR3: CASSAVRGGQENQYF
J: TRBJ2-5
D: -
V: TRBV10-1
size: -

DNA: TGTGCCTGGACAATAACTTCGGGGGATGGCTACACCTTC
CDR3: CAWTITSGDGYTF
J: TRBJ1-2
D: -
V: TRBV30
size: many

DNA: TGTGCCAGCAGCTTAGGGCAGGGAACGGGCGCTGAAGCTTTCTTT
CDR3: CASSLGQGTGAEAFF
J: TRBJ1-1
D: -
V: TRBV7-8
size: many

DNA: TGTGCCAGCAGCTACGGGTGGGACATTCTTCTCGGGGAGCAGTACTTC
CDR3: CASSYGWDILLGEQYF
J: TRBJ2-7
D: -
V: TRBV6-2/TRBV6-3
size: many

DNA: TGTGCCAGCAGCTTAAGCGTCAATGAGGGGGCCTCTGGAAATGAGCAGTTCTTC
CDR3: CASSLSVNEGASGNEQFF
J: TRBJ2-1
D: TRBD1
V: TRBV7-3
size: many

DNA: TGTGCCAGCAGCCAAGAAACTAGCGGGAGGGAGACCCAGTACTTC
CDR3: CASSQETSGRETQYF
J: TRBJ2-5
D: TRBD2
V: TRBV3-1
size: many

DNA: TGTGCCAGCAGTGGAGGGGACAACTATGGCTACACCTTC
CDR3: CASSGGDNYGYTF
J: TRBJ1-2
D: -
V: TRBV2
size: many

DNA: TGTGCCTGGAGTGTAGGGGAGACCCAGTACTTC
CDR3: CAWSVGETQYF
J: TRBJ2-5
D: -
V: TRBV30
size: many

DNA: TGCGCCAGCAGCCAAGAGGGGAACTTGGATCAGCCCCAGCATTTT
CDR3: CASSQEGNLDQPQHF
J: TRBJ1-5
D: -
V: TRBV4-1
size: many

DNA: TGTGCCAGCAGCTCTCAATTCGAACTAGCGGGAGGGCCTCACGAGCAGTACTTC
CDR3: CASSSQFELAGGPHEQYF
J: TRBJ2-7
D: TRBD2
V: TRBV11-1
size: -

DNA: TGTGCCAGCAGACTCATCCAGGGTTCACCCCTCCACTTT
CDR3: CASRLIQGSPLHF
J: TRBJ1-6
D: -
V: TRBV6-1
size: -

DNA: TGCGCCACCCGTACAGGGGACACTGAAGCTTTCTTT
CDR3: CATRTGDTEAFF
J: TRBJ1-1
D: TRBD1
V: TRBV5-1
size: few

DNA: TGCAGCGTTGAAGTCTTGGGCTACGAGCAGTACTTC
CDR3: CSVEVLGYEQYF
J: TRBJ2-7
D: -
V: TRBV29-1
size: many

DNA: TGTGCCATCAGTGATTTGGCAGGGGTCTATGGCTACACCTTC
CDR3: CAISDLAGVYGYTF
J: TRBJ1-2
D: -
V: TRBV10-3
size: -

DNA: TGTGCCAGCAGTTTAGGCAGGAGGGCCGTCACCGGGGAGCTGTTTTTT
CDR3: CASSLGRRAVTGELFF
J: TRBJ2-2
D: -
V: TRBV12-3/TRBV12-4
size: many

DNA: TGCAGCGTTGACGGACTAGCGGGAAGGGTGGAGACCCAGTACTTC
CDR3: CSVDGLAGRVETQYF
J: TRBJ2-5
D: TRBD2
V: TRBV29-1
size: many

DNA: TGTGCCAGCAGTTACTTCTCCGGGACAGGGGACACCCTCACAGATACGCAGTATTTT
CDR3: CASSYFSGTGDTLTDTQYF
J: TRBJ2-3
D: TRBD1
V: TRBV6-5
size: many

DNA: TGCGCCAGCAGTGAGGGTAAGCGGAACACCGAAGCTTTCTTT
CDR3: CASSEGKRNTEAFF
J: TRBJ1-1
D: -
V: TRBV10-1
size: -

DNA: TGTGCCAGCAGTTCCCTCGGGACATACTATGGCTACACCTTC
CDR3: CASSSLGTYYGYTF
J: TRBJ1-2
D: -
V: TRBV2
size: many

DNA: TGTGCCATCAGTGGGGAGAGAGACAGCCAAGAGACCCAGTACTTC
CDR3: CAISGERDSQETQYF
J: TRBJ2-5
D: -
V: TRBV10-3
size: many

DNA: TGTGCCAGCAGCTTAGTTAACGTTCAGGGGACCCAGTACTTC
CDR3: CASSLVNVQGTQYF
J: TRBJ2-5
D: -
V: TRBV7-8
size: many

DNA: TGCGCCAGCAGCCACTACTCGTCTTGTCTCTTTCACACTGAAGCTTTCTTT
CDR3: CASSHYSSCLFHTEAFF
J: TRBJ1-1
D: -
V: TRBV4-1
size: -

DNA: TGTGCCAGCAGCTTAGAGGTTAGGAGGGATGTGAGGGAGCAGTACTTC
CDR3: CASSLEVRRDVREQYF
J: TRBJ2-7
D: -
V: TRBV7-8
size: many

DNA: TGTGCCAGCGGCTTCGGGCGTCACACCGGGGAGCTGTTTTTT
CDR3: CASGFGRHTGELFF
J: TRBJ2-2
D: -
V: TRBV13
size: -

DNA: TGTGCCAGCAGTTACACGGACAGAGTGACCCAGTACTTC
CDR3: CASSYTDRVTQYF
J: TRBJ2-5
D: -
V: TRBV6-2/TRBV6-3
size: few